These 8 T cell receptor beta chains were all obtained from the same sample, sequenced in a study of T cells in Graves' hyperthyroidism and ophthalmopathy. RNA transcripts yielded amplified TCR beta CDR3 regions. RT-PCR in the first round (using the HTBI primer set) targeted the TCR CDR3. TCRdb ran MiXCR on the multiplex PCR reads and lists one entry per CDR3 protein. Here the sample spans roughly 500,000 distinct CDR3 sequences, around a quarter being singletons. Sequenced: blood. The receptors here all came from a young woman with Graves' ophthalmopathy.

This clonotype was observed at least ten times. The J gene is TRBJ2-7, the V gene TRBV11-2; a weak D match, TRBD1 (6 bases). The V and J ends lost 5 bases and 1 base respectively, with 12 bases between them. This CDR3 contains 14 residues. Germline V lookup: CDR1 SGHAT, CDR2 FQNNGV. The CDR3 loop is CASSGRGGSYEQYF. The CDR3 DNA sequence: TGTGCCAGCAGCGGCAGGGGTGGGTCCTACGAGCAGTACTTC.

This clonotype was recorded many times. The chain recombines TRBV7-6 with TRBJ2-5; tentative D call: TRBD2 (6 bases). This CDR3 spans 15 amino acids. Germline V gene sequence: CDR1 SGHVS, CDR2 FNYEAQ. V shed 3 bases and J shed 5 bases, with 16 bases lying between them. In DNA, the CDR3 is TGTGCCAGCAGCTTTGCAGGAGGGGTAGCGGAGACCCAGTACTTC. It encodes CASSFAGGVAETQYF.

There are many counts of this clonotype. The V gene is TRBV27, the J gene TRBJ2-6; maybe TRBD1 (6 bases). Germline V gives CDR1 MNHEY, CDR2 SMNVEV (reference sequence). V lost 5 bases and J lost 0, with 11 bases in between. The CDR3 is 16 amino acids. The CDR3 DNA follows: TGTGCCAGCAGTACCGGGACATTCTCTGGGGCCAACGTCCTGACTTTC. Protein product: CASSTGTFSGANVLTF.

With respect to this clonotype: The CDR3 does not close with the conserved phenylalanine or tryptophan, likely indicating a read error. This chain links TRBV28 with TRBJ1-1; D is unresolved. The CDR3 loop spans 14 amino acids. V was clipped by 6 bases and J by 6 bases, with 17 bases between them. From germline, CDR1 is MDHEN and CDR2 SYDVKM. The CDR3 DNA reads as TGTGCCAGCAGGTCCCCAGGTCAATTCTCTGAAGCTTTCGTT. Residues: CASRSPGQFSEAFV.

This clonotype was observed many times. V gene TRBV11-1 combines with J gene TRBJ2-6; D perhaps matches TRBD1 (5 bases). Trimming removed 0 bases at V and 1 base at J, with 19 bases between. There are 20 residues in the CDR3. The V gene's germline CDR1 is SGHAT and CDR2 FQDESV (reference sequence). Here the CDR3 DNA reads TGTGCCAGCAGCTTAGCTGCGGCAGGGATGGTTGGGTCTGGGGCCAACGTCCTGACTTTC. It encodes CASSLAAAGMVGSGANVLTF.

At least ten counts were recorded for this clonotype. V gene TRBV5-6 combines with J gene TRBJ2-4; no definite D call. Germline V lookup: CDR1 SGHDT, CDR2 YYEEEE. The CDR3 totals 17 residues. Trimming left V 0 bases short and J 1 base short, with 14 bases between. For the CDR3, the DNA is TGTGCCAGCAGCTTGGTCGGTTTGGGCCGGGCCAAAAACATTCAGTACTTC. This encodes CASSLVGLGRAKNIQYF.

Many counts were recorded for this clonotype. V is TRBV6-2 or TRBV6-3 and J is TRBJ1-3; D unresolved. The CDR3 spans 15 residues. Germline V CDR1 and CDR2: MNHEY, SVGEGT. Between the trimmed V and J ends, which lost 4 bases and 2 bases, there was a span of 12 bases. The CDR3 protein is CASSFTRRAGNTIYF. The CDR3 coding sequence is TGTGCCAGCAGTTTTACGAGAAGGGCTGGAAACACCATATATTTT.

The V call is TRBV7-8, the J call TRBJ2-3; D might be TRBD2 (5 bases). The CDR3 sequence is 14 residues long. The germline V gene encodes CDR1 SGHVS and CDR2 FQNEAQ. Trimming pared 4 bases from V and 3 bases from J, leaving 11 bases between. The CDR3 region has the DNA TGTGCCAGCAGCTACCGGACGGGGACAGATACGCAGTATTTT. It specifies CASSYRTGTDTQYF. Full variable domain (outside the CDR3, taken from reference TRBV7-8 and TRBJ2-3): GAGVSQSPRYKVAKRGQDVALRCDPISGHVSLFWYQQALGQGPEFLTYFQNEAQLDKSGLPSDRFFAERPEGSVSTLKIQRTQQEDSAVYLCASSYRTGTDTQYFGPGTRLTVL.